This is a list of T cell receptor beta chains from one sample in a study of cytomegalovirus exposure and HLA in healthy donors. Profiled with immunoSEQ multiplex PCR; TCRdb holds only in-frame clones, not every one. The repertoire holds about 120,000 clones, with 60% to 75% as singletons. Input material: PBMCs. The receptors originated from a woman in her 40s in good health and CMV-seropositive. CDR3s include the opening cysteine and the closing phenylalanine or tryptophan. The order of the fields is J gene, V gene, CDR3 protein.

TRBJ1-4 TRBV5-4 CASSATGGIGTNEKLFF
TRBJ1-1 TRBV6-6 CASRVRGNTEAFF
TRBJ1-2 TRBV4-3 CASRQLPQGTDYGYTF
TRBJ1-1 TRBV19 CASKTFTPNTEAFF
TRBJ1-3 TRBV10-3 CAISELSTGNTIYF
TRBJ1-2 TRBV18 CASSTGDNYGYTF
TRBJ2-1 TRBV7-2 CASGPSYNEQFF
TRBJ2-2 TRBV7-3 CASSLDREIGELFF
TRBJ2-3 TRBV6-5 CASRPGGDTDTQYF
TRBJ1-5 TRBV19 CASSVDILQPQHF
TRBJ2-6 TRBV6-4 CASSDGTSGSGANVLTF
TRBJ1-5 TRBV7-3 CASSPGPGQGVVF
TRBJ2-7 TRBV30 CASRPGGAYEQYF
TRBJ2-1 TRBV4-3 CASSQDLSRALGNEQFF
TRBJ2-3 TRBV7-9 CASSLGGPGTDTQYF
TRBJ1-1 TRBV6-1 CASSESGRREAFF
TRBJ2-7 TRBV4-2 CASSQELAGNAYEQYF
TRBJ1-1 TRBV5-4 CASSLDRMVAFF
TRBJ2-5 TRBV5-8 CASSLGQGSGETQYF
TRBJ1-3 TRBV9 CASGQQGNSGNTIYF
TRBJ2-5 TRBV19 CASSIGRDQETQYF
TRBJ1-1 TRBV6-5 CASRGDRTNTEAFF
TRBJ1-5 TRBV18 CASSSGNSNQPQHF
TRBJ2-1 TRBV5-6 CASSWGTSEQFF
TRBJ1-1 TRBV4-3 CASSPTTNTEAFF
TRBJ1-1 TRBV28 CASTPGQGLSEAFF
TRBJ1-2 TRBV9 CASSFLTGDYGYTF
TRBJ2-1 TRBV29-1 CSLRDHSSYNEQFF
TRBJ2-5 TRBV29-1 CSVESSAQETQYF
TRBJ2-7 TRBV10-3 CAISGTLIYEQYF
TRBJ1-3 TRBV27 CASSLFGGGNTIYF
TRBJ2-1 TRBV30 CAWSATLYNEQFF
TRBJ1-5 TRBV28 CASSLQGAWAQPQHF
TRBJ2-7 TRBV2 CASSQGDYEQYF
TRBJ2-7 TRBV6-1 CASSEIGLYEQYF
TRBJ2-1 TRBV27 CASSLLGTEGFEQFF
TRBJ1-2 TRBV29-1 CSVDSGGSNYGYTF
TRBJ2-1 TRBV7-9 CASRLAGGSGYNEQFF
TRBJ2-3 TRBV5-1 CASRSVESQAGDTQYF
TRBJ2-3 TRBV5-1 CASSLGRQVSTDTQYF
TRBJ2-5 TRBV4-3 CASSPRGTEQETQYF
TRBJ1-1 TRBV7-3 CASSRDRVTEAFF
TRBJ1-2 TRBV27 CASSSIWTGGAVYGYTF
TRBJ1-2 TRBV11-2 CASSLHDGGLIANYGYTF
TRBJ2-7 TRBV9 CASSVSVGREQYF